A single sample is the source of the 27 T cell receptor beta chains below, sequenced in a study of cytomegalovirus exposure and HLA in healthy donors. PCR involved 60 Vbeta and 13 Jbeta primers. The repertoire was sequenced with immunoSEQ multiplex PCR; TCRdb's copy has only in-frame clones and lacks some. The sample shows around 140,000 clones, under 75% of them seen only once. Sample: PBMCs. Receptors were obtained from a woman aged 35 to 49 in good health and CMV-seronegative.

The chain couples TRBV7-8 to TRBJ2-3; 8 nucleotides match TRBD2. Trimming removed 4 bases from V and 1 base from J; junction bases left unmatched: 7. Per germline, CDR1 SGHVS and CDR2 FQNEAQ. The CDR3 covers 16 residues. In DNA, the CDR3 is TGTGCCAGCAGCTCTTCGGACGGGGGGGGCACAGATACGCAGTATTTT. It codes for CASSSSDGGGTDTQYF.

The genes are TRBV10-3 and TRBJ2-3, with 14 bases lining up with TRBD2. Germline V gene lookup returns CDR1 ENHRY and CDR2 SYGVKD. After removal of 10 bases from V and 0 bases from J, the junction contained 3 bases not matched to a gene. The CDR3 is made up of 15 amino acids. The CDR3 DNA is TGTGCCACCGGGACTAGCGGGGGAAGCACAGATACGCAGTATTTT. This encodes CATGTSGGSTDTQYF.

This chain connects TRBV6-1 to TRBJ1-2; weak D call: TRBD1 (6 bases). The CDR3 has 15 residues. The ends were cut back, 11 bases at V and 4 bases at J, with 23 bases in the middle. The germline V gene encodes CDR1 MNHNS and CDR2 SASEGT. The CDR3 protein is CAGEPVGHLGYGYTF. CDR3 sequence (DNA): TGTGCCGGAGAACCGGTGGGACATTTAGGCTATGGCTACACCTTC.

The sample holds a few counts of this clone. The chain joins TRBV23-1 to TRBJ1-5, with D maybe TRBD1 (5 bases). TRBV23-1 is treated as an ORF (open reading frame) with a function not yet certain. This CDR3 contains 14 residues. Trimming cost V 3 bases and J 4 bases, with 10 bases left between them. The DNA for the CDR3 is TGCGCCAGCAGTCAGCGCAGGGTAAATCAGCCCCAGCATTTT. Translation gives CASSQRRVNQPQHF.

V is TRBV7-3 and J is TRBJ1-4; TRBD1 aligns across 7 bases. The CDR3 loop spans 16 amino acids. J gave up 5 bases and V 5 bases, and 11 bases lay outside the gene matches. Germline CDR1 SGHTA, CDR2 FQGTGA. This chain's CDR3 is CASSTNQTGQNEKLFF. CDR3 in DNA: TGTGCCAGCAGCACCAACCAGACAGGGCAGAATGAAAAACTGTTTTTT.

The rearrangement links TRBV7-9 to TRBJ1-3; maybe TRBD1 (6 bases). V was cut by 5 bases and J by 0 bases, with 11 bases left in between. The germline V gene encodes CDR1 SEHNR and CDR2 FQNEAQ (reference sequence). This CDR3 region has 15 residues. CDR3 DNA sequence: TGTGCCAGCAGCCCCACAGGGATCTCTGGAAACACCATATATTTT. Translation: CASSPTGISGNTIYF.

The chain joins TRBV7-9 to TRBJ1-1; the D is unclear. Trimming removed 5 bases at V and 2 bases at J, with 9 bases between. This CDR3 is built from 13 residues. Germline V CDR1 and CDR2: SEHNR, FQNEAQ (reference sequence). The CDR3 loop is CASSPTLNTEAFF. CDR3 bases: TGTGCCAGCAGCCCGACACTCAACACTGAAGCTTTCTTT.

This sequence joins TRBV9 and TRBJ1-4; D ambiguous. This CDR3 region has 13 residues. Per the germline V gene, CDR1 is SGDLS and CDR2 is YYNGEE. V shed 0 bases and J shed 7 bases, with 7 bases lying between them. The CDR3 region has the DNA TGTGCCAGCAGCGTAGCCGAGAGTGAAAAACTGTTTTTT. It encodes CASSVAESEKLFF.

The chain carries TRBV2 and TRBJ2-2, with D uncertain. The germline V and J ends were trimmed by 4 bases and 0 bases, with 9 bases remaining between them. The V gene's germline CDR1 is SNHLY and CDR2 FYNNEI. CDR3 size: 15 residues. The CDR3 loop reads CASSGSQANTGELFF. Written as DNA, the CDR3 is TGTGCCAGCAGTGGGTCACAAGCGAACACCGGGGAGCTGTTTTTT.

On this clone itself: Its ends do not fully match the called genes, so a read error is possible. For the CDR3, the DNA is TGTGCCAGCAGCTTGGCAGGGGGCCGAGGCCCTACCGGAGAGCTGTTTTTT. It specifies CASSLAGGRGPTGELFF. This chain uses TRBV5-4 with TRBJ2-2, with 8 positions matching TRBD1. The CDR3 loop spans 17 amino acids. CDR1 and CDR2 (germline): SGHNT, YYREEE (reference sequence). The entire variable domain, with the rest obtained from reference TRBV5-4 and TRBJ2-2, is as follows: ETGVTQSPTHLIKTRGQQVTLRCSSQSGHNTVSWYQQALGQGPQFIFQYYREEENGRGNFPPRFSGLQFPNYSSELNVNALELDDSALYLCASSLAGGRGPTGELFFGEGSRLTVL.

This clone was observed a handful of times. V is TRBV29-1 and J is TRBJ1-2; 8 bases line up with TRBD1. With V trimmed by 6 bases and J by 2 bases, 8 bases remained unmatched. Germline values: CDR1 SQVTM, CDR2 ANQGSEA. CDR3 length: 14 amino acids. The CDR3 spells CSVRQGAPNYGYTF. The CDR3, as DNA: TGCAGCGTGAGGCAGGGGGCGCCGAACTATGGCTACACCTTC. Using reference TRBV29-1 and TRBJ1-2 for the parts outside the CDR3, the full variable domain is SAVISQKPSRDICQRGTSLTIQCQVDSQVTMMFWYRQQPGQSLTLIATANQGSEATYESGFVIDKFPISRPNLTFSTLTVSNMSPEDSSIYLCSVRQGAPNYGYTFGSGTRLTVV.

V is TRBV4-1 and J is TRBJ2-1; tentatively, D is TRBD2 (6 bases). The CDR3 extends over 13 amino acids. The germline CDR1 and CDR2 sequences are MGHRA and YSYEKL. The V end was cut by 4 bases, the J end by 9 bases, with 13 bases between. The CDR3 DNA reads TGCGCCAGCAGCCGGGGGGTTTACGGTGAGCAGTTCTTC. Translated, it gives CASSRGVYGEQFF.

The V and J genes are TRBV7-2 and TRBJ2-5; 7 bases agree with TRBD2. The germline gives CDR1 SGHTA, CDR2 FQGNSA. This CDR3 contains 14 residues. The V and J ends lost 2 bases and 3 bases, in that order; junction bases with no gene match: 3. CDR3 DNA: TGTGCCAGCAGCTTACTAGGGACTAAAGAGACCCAGTACTTC. Protein sequence: CASSLLGTKETQYF.

This chain joins TRBV5-4 and TRBJ1-6, with 7 bases aligning to TRBD1. Trimming took 4 bases from V and 7 from J; bases not matched to a gene: 11. There are 16 residues in the CDR3. The germline V gene encodes CDR1 SGHNT and CDR2 YYREEE (reference sequence). The CDR3 sequence is CASSPDRRPTNSPLHF. The CDR3 DNA reads as TGTGCCAGCAGCCCGGACAGGCGGCCCACGAATTCACCCCTCCACTTT.

V usage is TRBV5-1 and J usage is TRBJ2-4, with a possible D match to TRBD2 (6 bases). Per the germline V gene, CDR1 is SGHRS and CDR2 is YFSETQ. The CDR3 is 15 amino acids. Trimming stripped 2 bases from V and 1 base from J, with 10 bases between. CDR3 coding DNA: TGCGCCAGCAGCTTAGGAGGGACTGCCAAAAACATTCAGTACTTC. This codes for CASSLGGTAKNIQYF.

The table lists this clone with a few counts. V usage is TRBV29-1 and J usage is TRBJ2-3; D might be TRBD2 (5 bases). Trimming took off 3 bases at V and 5 bases at J, with 12 bases between the two ends. CDR3 length: 13 residues. Germline V CDR1 and CDR2: SQVTM, ANQGSEA. The CDR3 loop is CSVERGRKDTQYF. The CDR3 DNA follows: TGCAGCGTTGAGAGAGGGCGTAAAGATACGCAGTATTTT.

This chain joins TRBV18 and TRBJ1-1; 10 nucleotides agree with TRBD1. After removal of 3 bases from V and 2 bases from J, the junction contained 6 bases not matched to a gene. Germline lookup yields CDR1 KGHSH and CDR2 LQKENI. The CDR3 has 16 amino acids. CDR3 sequence reads: CASSPWTGGINTEAFF. In nucleotides, the CDR3 is TGTGCCAGCTCACCGTGGACAGGGGGAATCAACACTGAAGCTTTCTTT.

The V gene is TRBV6-1, the J gene TRBJ1-1; D uncertain. Germline V CDR1 and CDR2: MNHNS, SASEGT. V was shortened by 6 bases and J by 3 bases, with 8 bases between the two germline ends. The CDR3 covers 12 residues. DNA of the CDR3: TGTGCCAGCAGGTCGGGATACACTGAAGCTTTCTTT. Amino acid sequence: CASRSGYTEAFF.

The rearrangement uses TRBV28 and TRBJ1-5; 7 bases match TRBD1. Germline V gives CDR1 MDHEN, CDR2 SYDVKM. The CDR3 has 14 amino acids. Trimming took 2 bases from V and 6 from J; bases not matched to a gene: 4. The CDR3: CASSLEGAGQPQHF. CDR3 in DNA: TGTGCCAGCAGTTTAGAGGGGGCTGGTCAGCCCCAGCATTTT.

This chain connects TRBV6-1 to TRBJ1-5; 8 nucleotides agree with TRBD1. The germline V gene has CDR1 MNHNS and CDR2 SASEGT. CDR3 length equals 17 residues. The junction had 12 bases not matched to a gene; V was cut back by 4 bases and J by 4 bases. In DNA, the CDR3 is TGTGCCAGCAGTGTTGTACCCGGGACAGGCTTAAATCAGCCCCAGCATTTT. This translates into CASSVVPGTGLNQPQHF.

The chain has TRBV15 and TRBJ1-5; 7 positions agree with TRBD1. The germline gives CDR1 LNHNV, CDR2 YYDKDF (reference sequence). The CDR3 covers 14 residues. Losses at the gene ends were 0 bases for V and 6 bases for J; bases not matched to a gene: 2. This CDR3 reads CATSRETGSQPQHF. The DNA of the CDR3 is TGTGCCACCAGCAGAGAGACAGGGTCTCAGCCCCAGCATTTT.

This clone was seen only once. The V call is TRBV4-3, the J call TRBJ1-2; 7 nucleotides align to TRBD1. J was trimmed by 5 bases and V by 4 bases; bases with no gene match: 4. Germline assignment: CDR1 LGHNA and CDR2 YSLEER. The CDR3 sequence is 13 residues long. CDR3 nucleotides: TGCGCCAGCAGCCGGGACAGAGCTTATGGCTACACCTTC. Translating it yields CASSRDRAYGYTF.

This clone has more than one count but fewer than ten. The chain carries TRBV18 and TRBJ1-1; D not certain. The CDR3 contains 14 residues. Trimming removed 0 bases from V and 3 bases from J, with 8 bases in between. Looked up from germline, CDR1 is KGHSH and CDR2 is LQKENI. The CDR3 sequence: CASSPPAPYTEAFF. The CDR3, as DNA: TGTGCCAGCTCACCACCCGCGCCGTACACTGAAGCTTTCTTT. The variable domain in full, with the rest retrieved from reference TRBV18 and TRBJ1-1, is NAGVMQNPRHLVRRRGQEARLRCSPMKGHSHVYWYRQLPEEGLKFMVYLQKENIIDESGMPKERFSAEFPKEGPSILRIQQVVRGDSAAYFCASSPPAPYTEAFFGQGTRLTVV.

In this sample, this clone turned up a few times. This rearrangement joins TRBV6-1 to TRBJ1-6; 7 positions agree with TRBD1. The CDR3 length is 14 residues. Trimming took 5 bases from V and 6 from J; bases not matched to a gene: 4. Per germline, CDR1 MNHNS and CDR2 SASEGT. The CDR3: CASSRGTANSPLHF. CDR3 nucleotide sequence: TGTGCCAGCAGTAGGGGGACAGCTAATTCACCCCTCCACTTT.

The J gene is TRBJ1-4, the V gene TRBV7-9; D not certain. The CDR3 has 18 amino acids. CDR1 is SEHNR and CDR2 is FQNEAQ in the germline V gene (reference sequence). V dropped 0 bases and J dropped 5 bases, with 19 bases sitting between them. CDR3 residues: CASSLARASASGNEKLFF. CDR3 nucleotides: TGTGCCAGCAGCTTAGCGCGTGCATCGGCGTCGGGGAATGAAAAACTGTTTTTT.

The rearrangement joins TRBV6-5 to TRBJ2-3; 7 bases agree with TRBD1. CDR1 is MNHEY, CDR2 SVGAGI, per germline. The CDR3 sequence is 14 residues long. Trimming cost V 2 bases and J 3 bases; bases outside gene matches: 2. The CDR3 here is CASSYTTGTDTQYF. As DNA, the CDR3 is TGTGCCAGCAGTTACACGACAGGGACAGATACGCAGTATTTT.

This clone was picked up one time. The genes are TRBV19 and TRBJ1-4; 9 bases are a match to TRBD1. Germline CDR1 and CDR2: LNHDA and SQIVND (reference sequence). This CDR3 spans 17 amino acids. J was trimmed by 6 bases and V by 0 bases; bases with no gene match: 8. This chain's CDR3 is CASSIEPLRDRDEKLFF. For the CDR3, the DNA is TGTGCCAGTAGTATAGAGCCTTTGAGGGACAGGGATGAAAAACTGTTTTTT. The variable domain in full, completed from reference TRBV19 and TRBJ1-4, reads DGGITQSPKYLFRKEGQNVTLSCEQNLNHDAMYWYRQDPGQGLRLIYYSQIVNDFQKGDIAEGYSVSREKKESFPLTVTSAQKNPTAFYLCASSIEPLRDRDEKLFFGSGTQLSVL.